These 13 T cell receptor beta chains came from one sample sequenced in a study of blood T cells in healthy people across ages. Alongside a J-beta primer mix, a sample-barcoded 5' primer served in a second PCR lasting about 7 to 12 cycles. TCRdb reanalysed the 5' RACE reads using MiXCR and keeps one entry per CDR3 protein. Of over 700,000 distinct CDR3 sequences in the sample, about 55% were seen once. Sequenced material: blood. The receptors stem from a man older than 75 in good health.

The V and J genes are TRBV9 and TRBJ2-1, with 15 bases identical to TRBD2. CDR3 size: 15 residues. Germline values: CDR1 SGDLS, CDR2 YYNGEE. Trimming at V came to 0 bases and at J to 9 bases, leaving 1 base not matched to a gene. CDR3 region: CASSVGTSGRAEQFF. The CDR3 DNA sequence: TGTGCCAGCAGCGTAGGGACTAGCGGGAGGGCTGAGCAGTTCTTC.

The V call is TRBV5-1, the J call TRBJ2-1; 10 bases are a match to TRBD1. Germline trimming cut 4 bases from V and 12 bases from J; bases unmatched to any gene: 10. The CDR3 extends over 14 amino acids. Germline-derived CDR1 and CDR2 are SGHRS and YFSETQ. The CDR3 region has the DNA TGCGCCAGCAGCCCGGACAGGGGGAGAGATGGGCAGTTCTTC. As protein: CASSPDRGRDGQFF.

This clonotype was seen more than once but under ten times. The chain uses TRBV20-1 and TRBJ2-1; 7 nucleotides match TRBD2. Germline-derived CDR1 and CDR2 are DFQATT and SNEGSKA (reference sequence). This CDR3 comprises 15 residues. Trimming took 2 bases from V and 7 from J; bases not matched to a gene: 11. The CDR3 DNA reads TGCAGTGCTAGAATACCCCAGCGGGGCGGGAATGAGCAGTTCTTC. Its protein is CSARIPQRGGNEQFF.

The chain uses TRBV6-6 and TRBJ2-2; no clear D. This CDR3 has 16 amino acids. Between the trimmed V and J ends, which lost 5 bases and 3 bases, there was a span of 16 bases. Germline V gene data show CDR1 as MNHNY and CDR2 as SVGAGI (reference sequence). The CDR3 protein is CASSTPRGLDTGELFF. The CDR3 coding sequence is TGTGCCAGCAGTACACCTCGTGGGTTGGACACCGGGGAGCTGTTTTTT.

The CDR3 is CASGTNTGVRTEAFF. The CDR3 nucleotides read TGCGCCAGCGGTACTAATACAGGGGTGAGGACTGAAGCTTTCTTT. The rearrangement joins TRBV5-1 to TRBJ1-1; TRBD1 matches at 7 bases. There are 15 residues in the CDR3. V dropped 7 bases and J dropped 5; count of bases not matched to a gene: 14. Germline lookup yields CDR1 SGHRS and CDR2 YFSETQ. Looking up the rest from reference TRBV5-1 and TRBJ1-1 gives the full variable domain: KAGVTQTPRYLIKTRGQQVTLSCSPISGHRSVSWYQQTPGQGLQFLFEYFSETQRNKGNFPGRFSGRQFSNSRSEMNVSTLELGDSALYLCASGTNTGVRTEAFFGQGTRLTVV.

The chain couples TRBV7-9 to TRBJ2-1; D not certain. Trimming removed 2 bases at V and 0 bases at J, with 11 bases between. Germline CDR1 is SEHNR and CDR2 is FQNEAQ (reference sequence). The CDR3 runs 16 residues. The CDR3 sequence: CASSLLARSSYNEQFF. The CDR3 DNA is TGTGCCAGCAGCTTACTCGCCCGGAGCTCCTACAATGAGCAGTTCTTC.

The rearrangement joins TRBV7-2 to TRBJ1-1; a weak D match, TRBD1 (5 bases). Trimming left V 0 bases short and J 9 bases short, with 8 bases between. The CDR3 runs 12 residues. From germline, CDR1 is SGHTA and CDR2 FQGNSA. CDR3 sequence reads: CASSLARGKAFF. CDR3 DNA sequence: TGTGCCAGCAGCTTAGCGCGGGGGAAAGCTTTCTTT. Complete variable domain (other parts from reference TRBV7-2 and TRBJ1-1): GAGVSQSPSNKVTEKGKDVELRCDPISGHTALYWYRQSLGQGLEFLIYFQGNSAPDKSGLPSDRFSAERTGGSVSTLTIQRTQQEDSAVYLCASSLARGKAFFGQGTRLTVV.

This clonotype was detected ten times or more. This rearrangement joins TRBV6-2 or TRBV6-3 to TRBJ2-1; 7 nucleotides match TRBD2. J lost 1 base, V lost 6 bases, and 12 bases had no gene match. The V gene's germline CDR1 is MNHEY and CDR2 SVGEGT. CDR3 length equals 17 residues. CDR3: CASSHPPGTTSYNEQFF. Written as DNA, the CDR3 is TGTGCCAGCAGCCACCCACCTGGGACTACTTCCTACAATGAGCAGTTCTTC.

The CDR3 DNA reads TGCAGTGCTACCACCGACAGGCGGGTGGGGATGAACACTGAAGCTTTCTTT. Encoded protein: CSATTDRRVGMNTEAFF. The chain carries TRBV20-1 and TRBJ1-1, with TRBD1 as a possible D gene (6 bases). With 4 bases removed from V and 0 bases from J, the gap between germline ends came to 21 bases. In germline, CDR1 is DFQATT, CDR2 SNEGSKA (reference sequence). The CDR3 is 17 residues long.

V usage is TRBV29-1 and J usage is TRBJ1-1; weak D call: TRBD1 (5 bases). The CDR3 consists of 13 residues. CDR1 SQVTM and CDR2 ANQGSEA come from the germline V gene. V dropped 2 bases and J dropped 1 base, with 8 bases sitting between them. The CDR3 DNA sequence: TGCAGCGTTGAAAGGGACCAGAACACTGAAGCTTTCTTT. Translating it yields CSVERDQNTEAFF. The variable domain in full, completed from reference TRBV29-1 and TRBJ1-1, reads SAVISQKPSRDICQRGTSLTIQCQVDSQVTMMFWYRQQPGQSLTLIATANQGSEATYESGFVIDKFPISRPNLTFSTLTVSNMSPEDSSIYLCSVERDQNTEAFFGQGTRLTVV.

For the CDR3, the DNA is TGTGCCAGCAGCTTGGAGGGACTAGCGGGAGGGCGGGGTGGCAATGAGCAGTTCTTC. Translation: CASSLEGLAGGRGGNEQFF. The rearrangement uses TRBV7-2 and TRBJ2-1; 16 bases agree with TRBD2. The trim removed 3 bases at V and 6 bases at J, leaving 11 bases unmatched. CDR1 and CDR2 from the germline V gene are SGHTA and FQGNSA. The CDR3 covers 19 residues. Full variable domain (rest looked up from reference TRBV7-2 and TRBJ2-1): GAGVSQSPSNKVTEKGKDVELRCDPISGHTALYWYRQSLGQGLEFLIYFQGNSAPDKSGLPSDRFSAERTGGSVSTLTIQRTQQEDSAVYLCASSLEGLAGGRGGNEQFFGPGTRLTVL.

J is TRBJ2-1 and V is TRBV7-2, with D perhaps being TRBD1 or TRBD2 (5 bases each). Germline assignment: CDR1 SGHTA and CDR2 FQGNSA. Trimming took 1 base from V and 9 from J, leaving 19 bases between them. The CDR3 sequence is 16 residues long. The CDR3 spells CASSLVGVSARGEQFF. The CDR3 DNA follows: TGTGCCAGCAGCTTAGTGGGGGTTTCCGCCCGGGGTGAGCAGTTCTTC.

The CDR3 loop is CASSLIAGGINEQFF. DNA of the CDR3: TGTGCCAGCAGTTTAATAGCGGGAGGCATCAATGAGCAGTTCTTC. The rearrangement uses TRBV12-3 or TRBV12-4 and TRBJ2-1, with 10 bases matching TRBD2. V lost 2 bases, J lost 6 bases, and 4 bases stayed unmatched. The CDR3 is 15 residues long.